This T cell receptor beta chain was sequenced for a study of shared clonotypes between healthy human individuals. Overall study context: Donor ages ranged 18 to 49 years: a couple of women, a few men. Each donor had three CD4 naive, three CD4 memory, two CD8 naive and one CD8 memory plate. General study points: Sharing of clonotypes among donors was expected to vary with sequencing depth.

The method was immunoSEQ multiplex PCR; TCRdb's version includes in-frame clones alone and lacks a portion of them. Of 1.4 million to 1.5 million clones in the sample, 95% to 97% were seen once. A remark on this clone: No antigen is known for it.

Germline CDR1 and CDR2: SEHNR and FQNEAQ (reference sequence). The CDR3 extends over 15 amino acids. The trim removed 1 base at V and 5 bases at J, leaving 6 bases unmatched. This sequence joins TRBV7-9 and TRBJ2-5; 8 nucleotides line up with TRBD2. This receptor was taken from a man under 40 in good health. Sample: naive CD4+ T cells sorted from blood. Subset meaning: CD45RA+ positively selected. The CDR3 reads CASSLEAGGMETQYF. For the CDR3, the DNA is TGTGCCAGCAGCTTAGAGGCGGGAGGCATGGAGACCCAGTACTTC.